The T cell receptor (beta chain) described here comes from a study of T cell responses to AZD1222 COVID-19 vaccine. Whole-study findings and limits: Along spike, vaccine-associated CD4 TCRs were found throughout, with dominance at 160-218 and 743-854. Sampled repertoires all dated from after the peak T cell response. Spike-specific TCR breadth and depth rose after two AZD1222 doses. Reports indicate that nearly half of spike-specific TCRs are directed at unmutated variant regions.

Worth noting for this clone: Its antigen is currently unknown.

The CDR3 spans 12 residues. Germline V gene lookup returns CDR1 MGHDK and CDR2 SYGVNS. V was pared by 4 bases and J by 7 bases, with 10 bases between. TCRdb's table, derived via immunoSEQ multiplex PCR, lists solely in-frame clones and lacks some. The table lists over 100,000 clones, roughly 85% of them singletons. The specimen was peripheral blood, collected 28 days after the second dose of the MenACWY control vaccine. The sequence derives from an adult who received the MenACWY meningococcal vaccine as a control. The chain uses TRBV25-1 and TRBJ1-2; D perhaps matches TRBD1 (5 bases). In DNA form, the CDR3 reads TGTGCCAGCAGTGGCCAGGGCAGTGGCTACACCTTC. It is translated as CASSGQGSGYTF.